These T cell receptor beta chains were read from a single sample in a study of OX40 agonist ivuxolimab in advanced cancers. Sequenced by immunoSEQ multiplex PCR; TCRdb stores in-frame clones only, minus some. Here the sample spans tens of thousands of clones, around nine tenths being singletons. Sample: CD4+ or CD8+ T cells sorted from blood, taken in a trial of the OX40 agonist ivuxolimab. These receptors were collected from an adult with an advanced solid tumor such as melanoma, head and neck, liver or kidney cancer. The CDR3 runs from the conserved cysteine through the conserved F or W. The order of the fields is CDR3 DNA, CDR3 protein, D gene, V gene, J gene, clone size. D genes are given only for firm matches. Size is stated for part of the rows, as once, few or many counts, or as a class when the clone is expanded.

cdr3_nt: TGTGCCAGCAGCTTAGGTGGAACGGGTATGAATGAGCAGTTCTTC; cdr3_aa: CASSLGGTGMNEQFF; d_call: -; v_call: TRBV7-2; j_call: TRBJ2-1; clone_size: -
cdr3_nt: TGCGCCAGCAGCCGCGGGACTAGCGGGGGTCAGTGGAATGAGCAGTTCTTC; cdr3_aa: CASSRGTSGGQWNEQFF; d_call: TRBD2; v_call: TRBV4-1; j_call: TRBJ2-1; clone_size: -
cdr3_nt: TGTGCCAGCAGCTTACCCCCGGGAGGCACTGAAGCTTTCTTT; cdr3_aa: CASSLPPGGTEAFF; d_call: -; v_call: TRBV7-2; j_call: TRBJ1-1; clone_size: -
cdr3_nt: TGTGCCAGCTCACCACCGCCAGGGCCCTACGAGCAGTACTTC; cdr3_aa: CASSPPPGPYEQYF; d_call: -; v_call: TRBV18; j_call: TRBJ2-7; clone_size: once
cdr3_nt: TGTGCCAGCAGTACACGGACAGGAGGGAATCAGCCCCAGCATTTT; cdr3_aa: CASSTRTGGNQPQHF; d_call: TRBD1; v_call: TRBV6-5; j_call: TRBJ1-5; clone_size: -
cdr3_nt: TGTGCCATCAGGCCGGGACTCTCCTCGGGAGAGACCCAGTACTTC; cdr3_aa: CAIRPGLSSGETQYF; d_call: -; v_call: TRBV10-3; j_call: TRBJ2-5; clone_size: -
cdr3_nt: TGTGCCAGCAGCCGAGGGGCGGGGGAAAAACTGTTTTTT; cdr3_aa: CASSRGAGEKLFF; d_call: -; v_call: TRBV7-9; j_call: TRBJ1-4; clone_size: -
cdr3_nt: TGTGCCTGGAGCAGAGGGGTCTACGAGCAGTTCTTC; cdr3_aa: CAWSRGVYEQFF; d_call: -; v_call: TRBV30; j_call: TRBJ2-1; clone_size: -
cdr3_nt: TGTGCCAGCAGTTATTTAAAAGCGGGAGAGGTCGAGCAGTACTTC; cdr3_aa: CASSYLKAGEVEQYF; d_call: TRBD2; v_call: TRBV6-5; j_call: TRBJ2-7; clone_size: -
cdr3_nt: TGTGCTAGTGCCCAACAGGGAGCCTATGGCTACACCTTC; cdr3_aa: CASAQQGAYGYTF; d_call: -; v_call: TRBV12-5; j_call: TRBJ1-2; clone_size: -
cdr3_nt: TGTGCCAGCAGTGAAACAGGGGTATCCTACGAGCAGTACTTC; cdr3_aa: CASSETGVSYEQYF; d_call: TRBD1; v_call: TRBV6-1; j_call: TRBJ2-7; clone_size: -
cdr3_nt: TGTGCCAGCTCACCTCTGGACATCTCCTACGAGCAGTACTTC; cdr3_aa: CASSPLDISYEQYF; d_call: -; v_call: TRBV18; j_call: TRBJ2-7; clone_size: -
cdr3_nt: TGTGCCAGCTCACCCCAAAAAAGGACAGGGCATGAAAAACTGTTTTTT; cdr3_aa: CASSPQKRTGHEKLFF; d_call: TRBD1; v_call: TRBV18; j_call: TRBJ1-4; clone_size: -
cdr3_nt: TGTGCCAGCAGCTTAGACGGTACAGGGGAGAGTTCTGGGGCCAACGTCCTGACTTTC; cdr3_aa: CASSLDGTGESSGANVLTF; d_call: TRBD1; v_call: TRBV13; j_call: TRBJ2-6; clone_size: -
cdr3_nt: TGCGCCAGCAGCTTGGGAACAGGAACTGGCGAGCAGTACTTC; cdr3_aa: CASSLGTGTGEQYF; d_call: -; v_call: TRBV5-1; j_call: TRBJ2-7; clone_size: few
cdr3_nt: TGTGCCAGCAGTCAACATCTAGCGGGAGTCGCAGATACGCAGTATTTT; cdr3_aa: CASSQHLAGVADTQYF; d_call: TRBD2; v_call: TRBV6-6; j_call: TRBJ2-3; clone_size: -
cdr3_nt: TGCAGTGCTAGAGACAGTTATGGCTACACCTTC; cdr3_aa: CSARDSYGYTF; d_call: -; v_call: TRBV20-1; j_call: TRBJ1-2; clone_size: -
cdr3_nt: TGTGCCAGCAGTTTATCCGACAGAAGTGGCTACACCTTC; cdr3_aa: CASSLSDRSGYTF; d_call: -; v_call: TRBV28; j_call: TRBJ1-2; clone_size: -
cdr3_nt: TGTGCCAGCAGCTTGGGGACAGGGGCTGGAAACACCATATATTTT; cdr3_aa: CASSLGTGAGNTIYF; d_call: TRBD1; v_call: TRBV5-6; j_call: TRBJ1-3; clone_size: -
cdr3_nt: TGTGCCAGTAGTATAGGGTCTACTAGCAATCAGCCCCAGCATTTT; cdr3_aa: CASSIGSTSNQPQHF; d_call: -; v_call: TRBV19; j_call: TRBJ1-5; clone_size: once
cdr3_nt: TGTGCCACACACAGGGGCAGCTACGAGCAGTACTTC; cdr3_aa: CATHRGSYEQYF; d_call: TRBD1; v_call: TRBV28; j_call: TRBJ2-7; clone_size: -
cdr3_nt: TGTGCCAGTAGCCACTTTCCGGGACAGGTCAATGAAAAACTGTTTTTT; cdr3_aa: CASSHFPGQVNEKLFF; d_call: TRBD1; v_call: TRBV19; j_call: TRBJ1-4; clone_size: -
cdr3_nt: TGCGCCAGCAGCTTGGCAGGGACTAGCGGGAGCGAGCAGTACTTC; cdr3_aa: CASSLAGTSGSEQYF; d_call: TRBD2; v_call: TRBV5-1; j_call: TRBJ2-7; clone_size: -
cdr3_nt: TGTGCCAGTAGCGGACAGGGCCACAATGAAAAACTGTTTTTT; cdr3_aa: CASSGQGHNEKLFF; d_call: TRBD1; v_call: TRBV19; j_call: TRBJ1-4; clone_size: -
cdr3_nt: TGCGCCAGCAGAGGCACCGGGGAGCTGTTTTTT; cdr3_aa: CASRGTGELFF; d_call: -; v_call: TRBV5-1; j_call: TRBJ2-2; clone_size: once
cdr3_nt: TGTGCCATCAGTGAGTCCTCGTACGGGGTGGGGCACAATGAGCAGTTCTTC; cdr3_aa: CAISESSYGVGHNEQFF; d_call: -; v_call: TRBV10-3; j_call: TRBJ2-1; clone_size: -
cdr3_nt: TGTGCCAGCAGTTTACGGGACAGACCGATCTATGGCTACACCTTC; cdr3_aa: CASSLRDRPIYGYTF; d_call: TRBD1; v_call: TRBV27; j_call: TRBJ1-2; clone_size: -
cdr3_nt: TGTGCCAGCAGTGTTCAAGCTAGCACAGATACGCAGTATTTT; cdr3_aa: CASSVQASTDTQYF; d_call: -; v_call: TRBV6-4; j_call: TRBJ2-3; clone_size: -
cdr3_nt: TGTGCCAGCTCGGGGACTAGCGGTTCCTACGAGCAGTACTTC; cdr3_aa: CASSGTSGSYEQYF; d_call: TRBD2; v_call: TRBV18; j_call: TRBJ2-7; clone_size: -
cdr3_nt: TGTGCCACCAGCAGGGGACAGGGAAATGAAAAACTGTTTTTT; cdr3_aa: CATSRGQGNEKLFF; d_call: TRBD1; v_call: TRBV15; j_call: TRBJ1-4; clone_size: -
cdr3_nt: TGTGCCAGCAGCCCCCGAGACAGGGGATTCTCCTACGAGCAGTACTTC; cdr3_aa: CASSPRDRGFSYEQYF; d_call: TRBD1; v_call: TRBV11-3; j_call: TRBJ2-7; clone_size: -
cdr3_nt: TGTGCCAGCAGCCCAGGATTCCTAGCTCATACGCAGTATTTT; cdr3_aa: CASSPGFLAHTQYF; d_call: -; v_call: TRBV9; j_call: TRBJ2-3; clone_size: -
cdr3_nt: TGTGCCAGCAGCGAATCTATTCAACAGGGCTATGGCTACACCTTC; cdr3_aa: CASSESIQQGYGYTF; d_call: -; v_call: TRBV6-5; j_call: TRBJ1-2; clone_size: few
cdr3_nt: TGCGCCAGCAGCTTGCGGGGTCTAGCGGATAGAAACACTTACGAGCAGTACTTC; cdr3_aa: CASSLRGLADRNTYEQYF; d_call: TRBD2; v_call: TRBV5-1; j_call: TRBJ2-7; clone_size: -
cdr3_nt: TGTGCCACCAGGTCACTATCTCGGGCTGGCTACACCTTC; cdr3_aa: CATRSLSRAGYTF; d_call: -; v_call: TRBV15; j_call: TRBJ1-2; clone_size: -
cdr3_nt: TGTGCCAGCACCCGACAGGGATATAATTCACCCCTCCACTTT; cdr3_aa: CASTRQGYNSPLHF; d_call: TRBD1; v_call: TRBV6-5; j_call: TRBJ1-6; clone_size: -
cdr3_nt: TGTGCCACCACGGCAGGGACGGAAGAGACCCAGTACTTC; cdr3_aa: CATTAGTEETQYF; d_call: -; v_call: TRBV25-1; j_call: TRBJ2-5; clone_size: -
cdr3_nt: TGTGCCAGCAGTTACTCAGCGGGAGGATCCTACGAGCAGTACTTC; cdr3_aa: CASSYSAGGSYEQYF; d_call: TRBD2; v_call: TRBV6-6; j_call: TRBJ2-7; clone_size: -
cdr3_nt: TGTGCCAGCAGCTTAGAGGTGGGACTAGCGGGAGTCCGCTACAATGAGCAGTTCTTC; cdr3_aa: CASSLEVGLAGVRYNEQFF; d_call: TRBD2; v_call: TRBV7-2; j_call: TRBJ2-1; clone_size: once
cdr3_nt: TGTGCCAGCAGCCACAGGCAGGGGGCCTCTGAAGCTTTCTTT; cdr3_aa: CASSHRQGASEAFF; d_call: TRBD1; v_call: TRBV5-6; j_call: TRBJ1-1; clone_size: -
cdr3_nt: TGTGCCATCAGTGTATCGACGTACAATGAGCAGTTCTTC; cdr3_aa: CAISVSTYNEQFF; d_call: -; v_call: TRBV10-3; j_call: TRBJ2-1; clone_size: -
cdr3_nt: TGTGCCAGCAGCGGACTCACAGGGGGTAGGCTCAGCTCCTACGAGCAGTACTTC; cdr3_aa: CASSGLTGGRLSSYEQYF; d_call: TRBD1; v_call: TRBV7-2; j_call: TRBJ2-7; clone_size: -
cdr3_nt: TGTGCCAGCAGCTTAGGGGACGGGACGGTCAATGAAAAACTGTTTTTT; cdr3_aa: CASSLGDGTVNEKLFF; d_call: -; v_call: TRBV7-2; j_call: TRBJ1-4; clone_size: -
cdr3_nt: TGCGCCAGCACCGGACTAGCGGGAGGGCTTGGCAATGAGCAGTTCTTC; cdr3_aa: CASTGLAGGLGNEQFF; d_call: TRBD2; v_call: TRBV5-1; j_call: TRBJ2-1; clone_size: -
cdr3_nt: TGTGCCAGTAGTCGGTCGACTCAAGGCCTAATGAACACTGAAGCTTTCTTT; cdr3_aa: CASSRSTQGLMNTEAFF; d_call: -; v_call: TRBV19; j_call: TRBJ1-1; clone_size: -